The rows below give T cell receptor beta chains drawn from one sample of a study of shared clonotypes between healthy human individuals. The repertoire was sequenced with immunoSEQ multiplex PCR; TCRdb's copy has only in-frame clones and lacks some. Among 1.5 million to 1.9 million clones listed, approximately 98% were seen once. The sample comprised naive CD4+ T cells sorted from blood. These TCRs come from a man aged 25 to 45 in good health. CDR3s include the opening cysteine and the closing phenylalanine or tryptophan. D genes are given only for firm matches.

v_gene | d_gene | CDR3aa
TRBV13 | - | CASSSKKPGQNLAAISYNEQFF
TRBV29-1 | - | CSVQGVNTIYF
TRBV18 | - | CASSPPGRPYEQYF
TRBV4-3 | - | CASSQDRNFEAFF
TRBV18 | TRBD1 | CASSPARGLFTGELFF
TRBV2 | - | CATSGEGGGEETQYF
TRBV5-1 | TRBD2 | CASSPRRASGSSYEQYF
TRBV15 | TRBD2 | CATSREAGTSAYNEQFF
TRBV27 | TRBD1 | CASREGQNYNEQFF
TRBV25-1 | - | CASSDYTRETQYF
TRBV5-4 | TRBD1 | CASGDRGKSGNTIYF
TRBV5-4 | TRBD1 | CASSQRQGDEKLFF
TRBV18 | - | CASSPAVTAYNEQFF
TRBV10-3 | - | CAIKGQGITDTQYF
TRBV28 | TRBD1 | CASRGWTGVGFGAEAFF
TRBV7-6 | - | CASSRGAGRGNPYEQYF
TRBV11-3 | - | CASSFGRVTDTQYF
TRBV4-1 | - | CASSPVRGGGEAFF
TRBV29-1 | TRBD2 | CSVVRGRAFGEQFF
TRBV7-2 | - | CASSFSSGSSYEQYF
TRBV27 | - | CASSFGLNTEAFF
TRBV11-1 | - | CASRVPQTDNRDFTQPQHF
TRBV2 | - | CASTGMKGGELFF
TRBV5-4 | TRBD1 | CASSFGPGTVTYEQYF